This TCR beta chain was documented in a study of T cells expressing NK-cell markers. With respect to this clonotype: The antigen is undetermined.

5'RACE template switching built TCR beta cDNA with unique molecular identifiers. TCRdb reworked the 5' RACE reads into one entry per CDR3 protein, no DNA. The sample has about 450,000 distinct CDR3 sequences. This CDR3 spans 18 amino acids. Germline lookup yields CDR1 DFQATT and CDR2 SNEGSKA (reference sequence). Notes on the study in general: Roughly 1.0-7.0% of CD8+ T cells in about six donors belonged to dominant NKG2C+ clonotypes. HCMV specificity of the expanded NKG2C+ T cell clones was not established.

The sequence was obtained from a woman between 18 and 70 years old in good health. The sequenced material came from blood T cells: a sorted CD56 or NKG2C T cell subset, CD4+ or CD8+ T cells, or bulk PBMC T cells (not recorded which). The V and J genes are TRBV20-1 and TRBJ2-3; TCRdb gives TRBD2 as the D gene, but with no DNA this cannot be confirmed. The CDR3 reads CSASSLAGGGRSTDTQYF.